This TCR beta chain was captured in a study of patients and donors after allogeneic stem cell transplantation. This clonotype has more than one count but fewer than ten. The CDR3 length is 17 residues. V was clipped by 2 bases and J by 0 bases; unmatched bases: 10. In germline, CDR1 is DFQATT, CDR2 SNEGSKA (reference sequence). TCRdb processed the RT-PCR reads anew with MiXCR; each CDR3 protein has one entry. Among a few hundred thousand distinct CDR3 sequences listed, 38% were seen once. Material: blood, either unsorted or a sorted T cell fraction (not recorded which). This sequence was found in a human donor who was either an allogeneic HSCT recipient or a stem cell or donor lymphocyte infusion donor (not recorded which). It is not recorded whose cells these are; they may come from a transplant donor. J is TRBJ2-4 and V is TRBV20-1; 7 bases fit TRBD2. CDR3 DNA: TGCAGTGCTAGACCGCTTTTTGGGAGGGGAGCCAAAAACATTCAGTACTTC. It specifies CSARPLFGRGAKNIQYF.